A single T cell receptor (beta chain) is shown here with its context. The target antigen is unknown. The record originates from a study of cytomegalovirus exposure and HLA in healthy donors. 60 Vbeta and 13 Jbeta primers were used in PCR. TCRdb's copy holds only in-frame clones and misses some; the assay was immunoSEQ multiplex PCR. The sample has approximately 37,000 clones, 82% seen once. General observations from the study: Further analysis, carried out later, found HLA-associated TCR beta chains more clonally expanded than equally common other chains.

The V gene lost 3 bases and the J gene lost 0 bases, with 17 bases spanning the gap. This CDR3 has 17 residues. CDR1 and CDR2 from the germline V gene are MNHEY and SMNVEV (reference sequence). Sequenced sample: PBMCs. The TCR comes from a woman aged 18-29 years in good health and CMV-seropositive. This chain joins TRBV27 and TRBJ1-1; no reliable D call. The CDR3 DNA is TGTGCCAGCAGTTTTGCCCCGCTGGAGAGGATGAACACTGAAGCTTTCTTT. Its translation is CASSFAPLERMNTEAFF.